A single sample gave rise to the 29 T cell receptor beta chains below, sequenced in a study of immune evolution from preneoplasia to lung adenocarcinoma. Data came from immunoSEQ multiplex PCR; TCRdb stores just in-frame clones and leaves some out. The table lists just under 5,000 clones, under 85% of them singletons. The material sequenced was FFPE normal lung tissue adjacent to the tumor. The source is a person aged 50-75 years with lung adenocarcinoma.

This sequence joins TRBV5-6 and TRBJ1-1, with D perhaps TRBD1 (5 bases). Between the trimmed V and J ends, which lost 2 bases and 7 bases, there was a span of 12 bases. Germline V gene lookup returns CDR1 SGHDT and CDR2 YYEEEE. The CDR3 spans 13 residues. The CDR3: CASSFLRDGEAFF. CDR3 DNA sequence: TGTGCCAGCAGCTTTCTCAGGGACGGTGAAGCTTTCTTT.

CDR3 sequence reads: CASSASQGYSGNTIYF. CDR3 in DNA: TGTGCCAGCAGCGCCTCACAGGGATACTCTGGAAACACCATATATTTT. The gene calls are TRBV9 and TRBJ1-3, with D possibly matching TRBD1 (6 bases). V was clipped by 3 bases and J by 0 bases, with 13 bases between them. In germline, CDR1 is SGDLS, CDR2 YYNGEE. CDR3 length: 16 residues.

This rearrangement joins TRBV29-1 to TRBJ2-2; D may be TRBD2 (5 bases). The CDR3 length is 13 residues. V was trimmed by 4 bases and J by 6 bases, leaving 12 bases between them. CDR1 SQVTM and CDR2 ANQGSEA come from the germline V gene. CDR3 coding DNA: TGCAGCGTTGTTTTGCGGGCGGCCGGGGAGCTGTTTTTT. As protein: CSVVLRAAGELFF.

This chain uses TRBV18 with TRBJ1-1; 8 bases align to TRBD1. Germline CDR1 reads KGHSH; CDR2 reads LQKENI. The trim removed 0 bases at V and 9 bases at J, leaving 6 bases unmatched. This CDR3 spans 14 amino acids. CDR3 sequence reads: CASSPPVDRGKAFF. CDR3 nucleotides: TGTGCCAGCTCACCACCGGTCGACAGGGGTAAAGCTTTCTTT.

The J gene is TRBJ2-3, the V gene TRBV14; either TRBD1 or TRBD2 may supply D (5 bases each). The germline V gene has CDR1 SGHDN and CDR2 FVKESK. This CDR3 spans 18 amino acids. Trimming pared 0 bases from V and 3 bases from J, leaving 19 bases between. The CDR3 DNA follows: TGTGCCAGCAGCCAAGATAAAGAGCTGGTTTGGGGGACAGATACGCAGTATTTT. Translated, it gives CASSQDKELVWGTDTQYF.

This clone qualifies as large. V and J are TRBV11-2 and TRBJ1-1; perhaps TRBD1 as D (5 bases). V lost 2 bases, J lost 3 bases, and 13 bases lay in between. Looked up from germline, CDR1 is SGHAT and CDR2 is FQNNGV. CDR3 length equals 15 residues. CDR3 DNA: TGTGCCAGCAGCTTAAGTTGGGGGGGGGACACTGAAGCTTTCTTT. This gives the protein CASSLSWGGDTEAFF.

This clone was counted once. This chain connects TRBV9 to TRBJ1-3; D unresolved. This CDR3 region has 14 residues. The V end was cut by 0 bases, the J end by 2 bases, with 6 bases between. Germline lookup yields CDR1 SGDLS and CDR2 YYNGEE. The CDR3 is CASSVGLAGNTIYF. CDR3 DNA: TGTGCCAGCAGCGTAGGGCTTGCTGGAAACACCATATATTTT.

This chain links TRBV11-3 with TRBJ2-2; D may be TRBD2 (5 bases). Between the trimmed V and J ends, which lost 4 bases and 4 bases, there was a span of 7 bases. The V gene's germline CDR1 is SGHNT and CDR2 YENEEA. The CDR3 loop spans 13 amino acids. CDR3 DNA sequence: TGTGCCAGCAGCTCCCGGGGCACCGGGGAGCTGTTTTTT. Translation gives CASSSRGTGELFF.

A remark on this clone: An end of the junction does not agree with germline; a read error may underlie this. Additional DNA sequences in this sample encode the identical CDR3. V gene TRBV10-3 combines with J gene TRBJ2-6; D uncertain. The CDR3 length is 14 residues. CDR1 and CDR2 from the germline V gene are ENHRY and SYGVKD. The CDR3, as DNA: TGTGCCATCAGTGGCTACACTGCGGCCAACGTCCTGACTTTT. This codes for CAISGYTAANVLTF.

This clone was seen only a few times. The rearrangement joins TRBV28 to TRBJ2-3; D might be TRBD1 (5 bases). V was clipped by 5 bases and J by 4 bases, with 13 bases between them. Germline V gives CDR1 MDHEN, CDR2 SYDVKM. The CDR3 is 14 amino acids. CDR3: CASSDSEDPDTQYF. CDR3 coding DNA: TGTGCCAGCAGTGACAGCGAAGACCCAGATACGCAGTATTTT.

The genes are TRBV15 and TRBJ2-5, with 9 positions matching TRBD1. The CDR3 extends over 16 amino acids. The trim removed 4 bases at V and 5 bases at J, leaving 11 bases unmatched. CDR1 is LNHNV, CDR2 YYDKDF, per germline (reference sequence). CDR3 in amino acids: CATSILDRGKWETQYF. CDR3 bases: TGTGCCACCAGCATTCTGGACAGGGGAAAGTGGGAGACCCAGTACTTC.

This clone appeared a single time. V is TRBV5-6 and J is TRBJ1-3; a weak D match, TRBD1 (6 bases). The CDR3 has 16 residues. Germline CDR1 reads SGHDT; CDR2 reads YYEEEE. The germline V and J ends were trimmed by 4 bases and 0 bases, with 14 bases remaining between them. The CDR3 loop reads CASSENRDFSGNTIYF. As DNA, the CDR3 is TGTGCCAGCAGCGAAAACAGGGATTTCTCTGGAAACACCATATATTTT. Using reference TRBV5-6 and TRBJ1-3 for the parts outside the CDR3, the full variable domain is DAGVTQSPTHLIKTRGQQVTLRCSPKSGHDTVSWYQQALGQGPQFIFQYYEEEERQRGNFPDRFSGHQFPNYSSELNVNALLLGDSALYLCASSENRDFSGNTIYFGEGSWLTVV.

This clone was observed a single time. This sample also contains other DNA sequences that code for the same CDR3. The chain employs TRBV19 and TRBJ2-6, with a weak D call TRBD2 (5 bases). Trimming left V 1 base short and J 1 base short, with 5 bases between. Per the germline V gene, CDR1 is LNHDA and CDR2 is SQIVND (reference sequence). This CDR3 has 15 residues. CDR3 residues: CASSIGGSGANVLTF. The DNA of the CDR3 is TGTGCCAGTAGTATAGGCGGGTCTGGGGCCAACGTCCTGACTTTC.

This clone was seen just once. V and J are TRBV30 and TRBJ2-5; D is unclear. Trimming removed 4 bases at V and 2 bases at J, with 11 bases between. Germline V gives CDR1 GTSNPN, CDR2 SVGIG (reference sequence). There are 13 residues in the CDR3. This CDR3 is CAWNARAQETQYF. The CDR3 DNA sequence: TGTGCCTGGAACGCTCGGGCTCAAGAGACCCAGTACTTC.

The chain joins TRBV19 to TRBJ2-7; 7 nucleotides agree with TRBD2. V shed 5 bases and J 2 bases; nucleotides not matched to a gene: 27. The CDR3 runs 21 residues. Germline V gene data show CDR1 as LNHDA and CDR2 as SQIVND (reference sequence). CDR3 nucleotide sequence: TGTGCCAGTAGTCCCAACCCCCGGGAGATTCCACGGAGCGGGACGACCTACGAGCAGTACTTC. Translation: CASSPNPREIPRSGTTYEQYF.

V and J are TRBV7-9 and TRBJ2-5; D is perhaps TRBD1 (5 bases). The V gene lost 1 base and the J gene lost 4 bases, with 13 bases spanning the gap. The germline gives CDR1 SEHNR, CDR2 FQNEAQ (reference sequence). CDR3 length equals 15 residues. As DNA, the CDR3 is TGTGCCAGCAGCTTAGTTTCCAGGGTCGGAGAGACCCAGTACTTC. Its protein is CASSLVSRVGETQYF.

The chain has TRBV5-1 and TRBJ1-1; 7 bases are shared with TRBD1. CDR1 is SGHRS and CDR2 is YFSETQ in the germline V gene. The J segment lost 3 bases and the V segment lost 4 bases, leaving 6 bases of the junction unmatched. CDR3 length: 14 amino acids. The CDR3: CASSLGQDDTEAFF. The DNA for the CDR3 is TGCGCCAGCAGCCTCGGACAGGATGACACTGAAGCTTTCTTT.

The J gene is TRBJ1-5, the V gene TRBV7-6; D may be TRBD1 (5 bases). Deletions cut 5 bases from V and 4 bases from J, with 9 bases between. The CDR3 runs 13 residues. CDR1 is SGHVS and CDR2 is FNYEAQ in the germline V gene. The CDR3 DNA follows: TGTGCCAGCAGCGGGGACGGGAATCAGCCCCAGCATTTT. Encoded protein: CASSGDGNQPQHF.

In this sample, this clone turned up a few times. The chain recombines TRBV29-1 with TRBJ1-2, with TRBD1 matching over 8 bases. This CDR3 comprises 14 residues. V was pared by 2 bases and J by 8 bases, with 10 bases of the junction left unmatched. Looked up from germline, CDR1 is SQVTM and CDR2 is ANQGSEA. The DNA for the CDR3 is TGCAGCGTTGAATGGGTGCAGGGGGCGCGAGGCTACACCTTC. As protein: CSVEWVQGARGYTF.

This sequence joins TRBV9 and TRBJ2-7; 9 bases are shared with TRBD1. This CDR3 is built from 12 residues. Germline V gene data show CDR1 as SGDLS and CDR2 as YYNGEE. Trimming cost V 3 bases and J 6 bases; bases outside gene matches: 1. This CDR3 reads CASSGQGVEQYF. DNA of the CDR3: TGTGCCAGCAGCGGACAGGGGGTCGAGCAGTACTTC.

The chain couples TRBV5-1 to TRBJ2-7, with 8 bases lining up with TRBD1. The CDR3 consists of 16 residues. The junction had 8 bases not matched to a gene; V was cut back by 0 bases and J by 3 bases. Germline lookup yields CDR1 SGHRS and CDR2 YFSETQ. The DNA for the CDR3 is TGCGCCAGCAGCTTGGGAGGTTGGGACAGGAGCTACGAGCAGTACTTC. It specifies CASSLGGWDRSYEQYF. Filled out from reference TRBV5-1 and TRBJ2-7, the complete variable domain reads KAGVTQTPRYLIKTRGQQVTLSCSPISGHRSVSWYQQTPGQGLQFLFEYFSETQRNKGNFPGRFSGRQFSNSRSEMNVSTLELGDSALYLCASSLGGWDRSYEQYFGPGTRLTVT.

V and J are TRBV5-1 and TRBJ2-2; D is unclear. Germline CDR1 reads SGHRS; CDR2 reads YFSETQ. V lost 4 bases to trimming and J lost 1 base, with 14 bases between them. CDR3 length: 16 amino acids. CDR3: CASSASSSRNTGELFF. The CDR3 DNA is TGCGCCAGCAGCGCGTCCTCCTCGCGGAACACCGGGGAGCTGTTTTTT.

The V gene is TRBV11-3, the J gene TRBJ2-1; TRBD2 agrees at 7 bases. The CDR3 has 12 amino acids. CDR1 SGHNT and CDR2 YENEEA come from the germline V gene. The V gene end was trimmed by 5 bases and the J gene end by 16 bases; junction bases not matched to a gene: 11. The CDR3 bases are TGTGCCAGCAGCCGCCCGGGCGGGAGTAAATTCTTC. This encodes CASSRPGGSKFF.

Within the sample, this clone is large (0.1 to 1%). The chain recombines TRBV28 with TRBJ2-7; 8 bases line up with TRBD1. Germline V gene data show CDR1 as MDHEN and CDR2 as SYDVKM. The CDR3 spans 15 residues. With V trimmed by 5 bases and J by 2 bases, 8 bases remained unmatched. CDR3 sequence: CASSALRDRTYEQYF. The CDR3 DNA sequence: TGTGCCAGCAGTGCCCTCCGGGACAGGACCTACGAGCAGTACTTC.

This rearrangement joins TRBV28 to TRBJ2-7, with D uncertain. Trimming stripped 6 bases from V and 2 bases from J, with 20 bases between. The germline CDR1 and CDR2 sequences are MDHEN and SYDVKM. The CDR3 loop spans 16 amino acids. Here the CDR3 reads CASSISRGAIAYEQYF. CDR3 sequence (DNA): TGTGCCAGCAGCATAAGCCGAGGAGCTATTGCCTACGAGCAGTACTTC.

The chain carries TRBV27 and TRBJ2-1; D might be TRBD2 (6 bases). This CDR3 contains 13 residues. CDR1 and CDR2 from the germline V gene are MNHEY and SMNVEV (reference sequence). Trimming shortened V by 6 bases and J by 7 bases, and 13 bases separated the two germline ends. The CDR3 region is CASRRLEQNEQFF. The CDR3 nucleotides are TGTGCCAGCAGGCGACTAGAGCAGAATGAGCAGTTCTTC.

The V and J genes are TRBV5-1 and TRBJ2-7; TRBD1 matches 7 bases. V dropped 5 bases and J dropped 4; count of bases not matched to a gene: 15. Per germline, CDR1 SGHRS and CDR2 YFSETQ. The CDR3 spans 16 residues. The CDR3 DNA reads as TGCGCCAGCAGACCGGGACAGCAGCCTCTGGAGTACGAGCAGTACTTC. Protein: CASRPGQQPLEYEQYF. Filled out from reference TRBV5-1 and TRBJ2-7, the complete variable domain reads KAGVTQTPRYLIKTRGQQVTLSCSPISGHRSVSWYQQTPGQGLQFLFEYFSETQRNKGNFPGRFSGRQFSNSRSEMNVSTLELGDSALYLCASRPGQQPLEYEQYFGPGTRLTVT.

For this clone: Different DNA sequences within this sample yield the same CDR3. CDR3 amino acids: CASSEVGQAYEQYF. CDR3 in DNA: TGTGCCAGCAGTGAAGTGGGACAGGCCTACGAGCAGTACTTC. The chain links TRBV6-1 to TRBJ2-7; 8 bases line up with TRBD1. The CDR3 has 14 residues. Germline CDR1 is MNHNS and CDR2 is SASEGT. After removal of 1 base from V and 2 bases from J, the junction contained 1 base not matched to a gene.

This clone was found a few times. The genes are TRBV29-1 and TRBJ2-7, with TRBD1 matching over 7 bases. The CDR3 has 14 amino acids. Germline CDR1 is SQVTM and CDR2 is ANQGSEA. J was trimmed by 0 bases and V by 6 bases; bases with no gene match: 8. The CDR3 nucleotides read TGCAGCGTCCGCGCCGGGACAGCCTCCTACGAGCAGTACTTC. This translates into CSVRAGTASYEQYF.